This is a list of T cell receptor beta chains from one sample in a study of CD8+CD57+ T cells in acquired aplastic anemia. From the reads, TCRdb called clonotypes with MiXCR, one entry per CDR3 protein. The top ten hold under 3% of the sample, which has approximately 120,000 distinct CDR3 sequences, nearly 40% seen once. The sample consisted of sorted CD4+, CD8+, or CD8+CD57+ T cells (not recorded which) from PBMCs. The source is a human donor with aplastic anemia. CDR3s include the opening cysteine and the closing phenylalanine or tryptophan. The D gene is left open where the match is weak. The size entry is marked missing in some rows and otherwise reads once, few, many or a size class.

clone_size j_call d_call v_call cdr3_aa cdr3_nt
. TRBJ1-4 . TRBV24-1 CATSDWAGEREKLFF TGTGCCACCAGTGATTGGGCAGGGGAGAGGGAAAAACTGTTTTTT
. TRBJ2-3 TRBD1 TRBV10-3 CATGQGPDTQHF TGTGCCACCGGACAGGGGCCAGATACGCAGCATTTC
many TRBJ2-7 . TRBV6-1 CAGKEGPGIYEQYF TGTGCCGGCAAGGAGGGACCGGGCATCTACGAGCAGTACTTC
. TRBJ1-2 . TRBV24-1 CATSDYRRTYGYTF TGTGCCACCAGTGATTACAGGAGAACCTATGGCTACACCTTC
. TRBJ2-1 TRBD2 TRBV15 CATSRDLGRGENEQFF TGTGCCACCAGCAGAGATCTAGGGCGGGGGGAGAATGAGCAGTTCTTC
many TRBJ1-3 . TRBV3-1 CASSPTASGNTIYF TGTGCCAGCAGCCCGACAGCCTCTGGAAACACCATATATTTT
once TRBJ1-3 . TRBV24-1 CATSDSLGQIRNTIYF TGTGCCACCAGTGATTCTCTTGGACAGATTAGGAACACCATATATTTT
. TRBJ2-1 TRBD1 TRBV15 CATSRGRGPTYNEQFF TGTGCCACCAGCAGAGGTAGGGGGCCTACATACAATGAGCAGTTCTTC
many TRBJ2-1 . TRBV20-1 CSATTGILNNEQFF TGCAGTGCTACCACAGGGATCCTAAACAATGAGCAGTTCTTC
many TRBJ2-7 . TRBV20-1 CSAPRDPSYEQYF TGCAGTGCTCCCCGGGACCCCTCCTACGAGCAGTACTTC
. TRBJ1-5 . TRBV20-1 CSARGPEPQPQHF TGCAGTGCTAGAGGACCTGAACCTCAGCCCCAGCATTTT
many TRBJ2-2 TRBD2 TRBV20-1 CSATRDYPGGELFF TGCAGTGCTACCCGGGACTACCCCGGGGGGGAGCTGTTTTTT
. TRBJ2-2 TRBD2 TRBV7-9 CASSLSGVGELFF TGTGCCAGCAGCTTAAGCGGGGTCGGGGAGCTGTTTTTT
. TRBJ1-2 . TRBV10-2 CASMGMEYGYTF TGCGCCAGCATGGGGATGGAATATGGCTACACCTTC
many TRBJ1-5 TRBD1 TRBV10-2 CASSESQPGGWQPQHF TGCGCCAGCAGTGAGTCCCAGCCAGGGGGCTGGCAGCCCCAGCATTTT
. TRBJ1-6 . TRBV6-5 CASSYSGRRRPHSPLHF TGTGCCAGCAGTTACTCGGGCCGCCGCCGACCCCATTCACCCCTCCACTTT
. TRBJ2-3 . TRBV19 CASSISGSTDTQYF TGTGCCAGTAGTATTTCGGGGAGCACAGATACGCAGTATTTT
few TRBJ1-3 . TRBV4-1 CASSAPYGGGNTIYF TGCGCCAGCAGCGCCCCTTATGGAGGTGGAAACACCATATATTTT
many TRBJ2-2 TRBD2 TRBV19 CASNLAGGTGELFF TGTGCCAGTAACCTTGCGGGGGGGACCGGGGAGCTGTTTTTT
many TRBJ1-1 TRBD1 TRBV10-3 CAIRLDRGNTEAFF TGTGCCATCAGACTCGACAGGGGCAACACTGAAGCTTTCTTT
many TRBJ1-6 . TRBV30 CAWSPRQLPFHSPLHF TGTGCCTGGAGTCCCCGACAGCTCCCTTTCCATTCACCCCTCCACTTT
. TRBJ1-6 . TRBV29-1 CSFSLGVGSPLHF TGCAGTTTTAGTTTAGGGGTGGGATCACCCCTCCACTTT
many TRBJ1-2 . TRBV4-1 CASSQDIPGNNYGYTF TGCGCCAGCAGCCAAGATATTCCAGGGAATAACTATGGCTACACCTTC
. TRBJ2-7 . TRBV7-2 CASSFKGSYEQYF TGTGCCAGCAGCTTTAAGGGGTCCTACGAGCAGTACTTC
. TRBJ2-3 TRBD1 TRBV27 CASSSTRDSLWRNTQYF TGTGCCAGCAGCTCTACCCGGGACAGTCTATGGAGGAATACGCAGTATTTT
many TRBJ1-2 . TRBV11-2 CASSSTGLYGYTF TGTGCCAGCAGCTCAACAGGGCTCTATGGCTACACCTTC
. TRBJ2-1 TRBD2 TRBV6-2/TRBV6-3 CASSYRGGRAYNEQFF TGTGCCAGCAGTTACCGCGGGGGGAGGGCCTACAATGAGCAGTTCTTC
many TRBJ1-1 . TRBV7-3 CASSSYPFNEAFF TGTGCCAGCAGCTCATACCCCTTTAACGAAGCTTTCTTT
. TRBJ2-4 TRBD1 TRBV6-1 CASSPNRGVMAKNIQYF TGTGCCAGCAGTCCTAACAGGGGAGTGATGGCCAAAAACATTCAGTACTTC
many TRBJ1-5 . TRBV20-1 CSAGGRVDNQPQHF TGCAGTGCTGGGGGGAGGGTAGACAATCAGCCCCAGCATTTT